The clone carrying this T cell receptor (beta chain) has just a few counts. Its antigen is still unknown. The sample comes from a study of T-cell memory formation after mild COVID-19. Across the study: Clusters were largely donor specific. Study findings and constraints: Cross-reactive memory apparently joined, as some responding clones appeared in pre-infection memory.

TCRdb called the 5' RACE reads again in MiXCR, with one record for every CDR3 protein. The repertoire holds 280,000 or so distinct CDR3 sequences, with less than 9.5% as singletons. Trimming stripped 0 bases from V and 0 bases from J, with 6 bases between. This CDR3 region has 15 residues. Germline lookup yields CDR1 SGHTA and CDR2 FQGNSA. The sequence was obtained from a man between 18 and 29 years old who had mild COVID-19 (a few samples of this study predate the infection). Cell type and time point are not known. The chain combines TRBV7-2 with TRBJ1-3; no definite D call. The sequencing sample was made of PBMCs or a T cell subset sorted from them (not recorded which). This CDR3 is CASSLAGSSGNTIYF. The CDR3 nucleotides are TGTGCCAGCAGCTTAGCGGGGAGCTCTGGAAACACCATATATTTT. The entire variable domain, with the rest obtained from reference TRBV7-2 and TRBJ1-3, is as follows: GAGVSQSPSNKVTEKGKDVELRCDPISGHTALYWYRQSLGQGLEFLIYFQGNSAPDKSGLPSDRFSAERTGGSVSTLTIQRTQQEDSAVYLCASSLAGSSGNTIYFGEGSWLTVV.